The rows below give T cell receptor beta chains drawn from one sample of a study of CD8+ T cells in alopecia areata. Measured with immunoSEQ multiplex PCR; TCRdb has only the in-frame clones, and not every one. This sample carries around 60,000 clones, roughly 47% of them seen once, and the ten largest clones take roughly 51%. The sequenced sample was NKG2D-low CD8+ T cells sorted from blood. These receptors were obtained from a human donor with alopecia areata. The CDR3 runs from the conserved cysteine through the conserved F or W. A D gene is named only where the DNA matches it firmly. Size is stated for part of the rows, as once, few or many counts, or as a class when the clone is expanded.

j_call: TRBJ1-2
v_call: TRBV7-9
clone_size: few
d_call: TRBD1
cdr3_nt: TGTGCCAGCAGCTTCGGGACAGCCTATGGCTACACCTTC
cdr3_aa: CASSFGTAYGYTF

j_call: TRBJ2-1
v_call: TRBV4-2
clone_size: once
d_call: TRBD2
cdr3_nt: TGTGCCAGCAGCCCACTTAGCGGGAGCTCCTACAATGAGCAGTTCTTC
cdr3_aa: CASSPLSGSSYNEQFF

j_call: TRBJ2-3
v_call: TRBV7-9
clone_size: few
d_call: .
cdr3_nt: TGTGCCAGCAGCCTTAGGAAGGGAAGCACAGATACGCAGTATTTT
cdr3_aa: CASSLRKGSTDTQYF

j_call: TRBJ2-1
v_call: TRBV6-5
clone_size: .
d_call: .
cdr3_nt: TGTGCCAGCAGTTATGGGTCAAGGGGGAATGAGCAGTTCTTC
cdr3_aa: CASSYGSRGNEQFF

j_call: TRBJ2-7
v_call: TRBV5-1
clone_size: .
d_call: .
cdr3_nt: TGCGCCAGCAGCGTCACACGACAGTCGTCCTACGAGCAGTACTTC
cdr3_aa: CASSVTRQSSYEQYF

j_call: TRBJ2-1
v_call: TRBV7-3
clone_size: many
d_call: TRBD1
cdr3_nt: TGTGCCAGCAGCTACGGATTGGGGACAGGTAATGAGCAGTTCTTC
cdr3_aa: CASSYGLGTGNEQFF

j_call: TRBJ2-3
v_call: TRBV29-1
clone_size: .
d_call: TRBD2
cdr3_nt: TGCAGCGTTGAAGGCGGACTAGCGGGAGGACCCACAGATACGCAGTATTTT
cdr3_aa: CSVEGGLAGGPTDTQYF

j_call: TRBJ2-1
v_call: TRBV7-3
clone_size: once
d_call: .
cdr3_nt: TGTGCCAGCAGCCCTAGCTTCATAAGCTCCTACAATGAGCAGTTCTTC
cdr3_aa: CASSPSFISSYNEQFF

j_call: TRBJ1-1
v_call: TRBV9
clone_size: .
d_call: .
cdr3_nt: TGTGCCAGCAGCCCCCATGAAGCTTTCTTT
cdr3_aa: CASSPHEAFF

j_call: TRBJ1-2
v_call: TRBV29-1
clone_size: .
d_call: .
cdr3_nt: TGCAGCGTTGAAACCAGAGATCATGGCTACACCTTC
cdr3_aa: CSVETRDHGYTF

j_call: TRBJ1-5
v_call: TRBV2
clone_size: few
d_call: .
cdr3_nt: TGTGCCAGCAGTGAAGCGCAAACAGGGATTCGTCAGCCCCAGCATTTT
cdr3_aa: CASSEAQTGIRQPQHF

j_call: TRBJ1-2
v_call: TRBV7-3
clone_size: .
d_call: TRBD1
cdr3_nt: TGTGCCAGCAGACCTACAGGGGCGAAGACCTATGGCTACACCTTC
cdr3_aa: CASRPTGAKTYGYTF

j_call: TRBJ2-1
v_call: TRBV29-1
clone_size: .
d_call: .
cdr3_nt: TGCAGCGTTGAAGTTGTGGGAGTTGAGCAGTTCTTC
cdr3_aa: CSVEVVGVEQFF

j_call: TRBJ2-1
v_call: TRBV29-1
clone_size: .
d_call: .
cdr3_nt: TGCAGCGTTGGGTCCCCGAGCAGAGTCGATGAGCAGTTCTTC
cdr3_aa: CSVGSPSRVDEQFF

j_call: TRBJ1-1
v_call: TRBV9
clone_size: .
d_call: TRBD1
cdr3_nt: TGTGCCAGCAGCGAGGACAGGGGCAGCACTGAAGCTTTCTTT
cdr3_aa: CASSEDRGSTEAFF

j_call: TRBJ2-6
v_call: TRBV19
clone_size: few
d_call: .
cdr3_nt: TGTGCCAGTAGTACCACAGGGTTCGACTCTGGGGCCAACGTCCTGACTTTC
cdr3_aa: CASSTTGFDSGANVLTF

j_call: TRBJ2-3
v_call: TRBV7-3
clone_size: few
d_call: TRBD2
cdr3_nt: TGTGCCAGCAGCTTAACACTAGCGGGGAGCACAGATACGCAGTATTTT
cdr3_aa: CASSLTLAGSTDTQYF

j_call: TRBJ1-5
v_call: TRBV27
clone_size: .
d_call: TRBD1
cdr3_nt: TGTGCCAGCAGCCGCCGGGGACAGGGGGCGCGAAGGGATCAGCCCCAGCATTTT
cdr3_aa: CASSRRGQGARRDQPQHF

j_call: TRBJ2-2
v_call: TRBV5-6
clone_size: .
d_call: TRBD2
cdr3_nt: TGTGCCAGCAGCTTGCTAGCGGGAGGGCCTCGGGCCGGGGAGCTGTTTTTT
cdr3_aa: CASSLLAGGPRAGELFF

j_call: TRBJ2-2
v_call: TRBV5-4
clone_size: .
d_call: .
cdr3_nt: TGTGCCAGCAGCGGCCCCACCGGGGAGCTGTTTTTT
cdr3_aa: CASSGPTGELFF

j_call: TRBJ2-7
v_call: TRBV7-9
clone_size: few
d_call: TRBD1
cdr3_nt: TGTGCCAGCAGCTCCAGGGACAGGGAGCTCTACGAGCAGTACTTC
cdr3_aa: CASSSRDRELYEQYF

j_call: TRBJ2-7
v_call: TRBV6-6
clone_size: .
d_call: .
cdr3_nt: TGTGCCAGTAAATTAGACGGAGCCTACGAGCAGTACTTC
cdr3_aa: CASKLDGAYEQYF

j_call: TRBJ1-3
v_call: TRBV29-1
clone_size: .
d_call: .
cdr3_nt: TGCAGCGTCTTAGACTTTGCCCACTCTGGAAACACCATATATTTT
cdr3_aa: CSVLDFAHSGNTIYF

j_call: TRBJ2-7
v_call: TRBV29-1
clone_size: few
d_call: .
cdr3_nt: TGCAGCGTTGTTTGGGGCGAGCAGTACTTC
cdr3_aa: CSVVWGEQYF

j_call: TRBJ2-7
v_call: TRBV30
clone_size: once
d_call: .
cdr3_nt: TGTGCCTGGAACAGGGAGGGCTACGAGCAGTACTTC
cdr3_aa: CAWNREGYEQYF

j_call: TRBJ2-3
v_call: TRBV4-2
clone_size: .
d_call: .
cdr3_nt: TGTGCCAGCAGTCAACGAACAGATACGCAGTATTTT
cdr3_aa: CASSQRTDTQYF

j_call: TRBJ1-1
v_call: TRBV23-1
clone_size: medium-sized
d_call: .
cdr3_nt: TGCGCCAGCACCCACGGAACAGCCCTCACCCTTACTGAAGCTTTCTTT
cdr3_aa: CASTHGTALTLTEAFF

j_call: TRBJ1-2
v_call: TRBV6-6
clone_size: .
d_call: .
cdr3_nt: TGTGCCAGCAGGTCAGGGTTCCCACGCTACACCTTC
cdr3_aa: CASRSGFPRYTF

j_call: TRBJ2-1
v_call: TRBV5-4
clone_size: .
d_call: TRBD2
cdr3_nt: TGTGCCAGCAGCTTGGGGCCGGCTAGCGGGGAAAATGAGCAGTTCTTC
cdr3_aa: CASSLGPASGENEQFF

j_call: TRBJ2-7
v_call: TRBV29-1
clone_size: few
d_call: .
cdr3_nt: TGCAGCGTTGAACGGGACTCCCCCTACGAGCAGTACTTC
cdr3_aa: CSVERDSPYEQYF

j_call: TRBJ2-3
v_call: TRBV5-1
clone_size: .
d_call: .
cdr3_nt: TGCGCCAGCAGCTTGGTTGGGGCGGGAGATACGCAGTATTTT
cdr3_aa: CASSLVGAGDTQYF

j_call: TRBJ1-1
v_call: TRBV7-8
clone_size: .
d_call: .
cdr3_nt: TGTGCCAGCAGCTTACTCGAAGCTTTCTTT
cdr3_aa: CASSLLEAFF

j_call: TRBJ2-7
v_call: TRBV27
clone_size: .
d_call: .
cdr3_nt: TGTGCCAGCAGTCTACGCCCCCAGAACGAGCAGTACTTC
cdr3_aa: CASSLRPQNEQYF

j_call: TRBJ2-7
v_call: TRBV27
clone_size: .
d_call: .
cdr3_nt: TGTGCCAGCAGTTGGGACCGGGCTTTTGGGGAGCAGTACTTC
cdr3_aa: CASSWDRAFGEQYF

j_call: TRBJ2-6
v_call: TRBV4-1
clone_size: .
d_call: .
cdr3_nt: TGCGCCAGCAGCCAACTGGCCTCTGGGGCCAACGTCCTGACTTTC
cdr3_aa: CASSQLASGANVLTF

j_call: TRBJ1-2
v_call: TRBV27
clone_size: .
d_call: .
cdr3_nt: TGTGCCAGCAGTTTAGGTTACGGCTATGGCTACACCTTC
cdr3_aa: CASSLGYGYGYTF

j_call: TRBJ2-7
v_call: TRBV27
clone_size: .
d_call: TRBD1
cdr3_nt: TGTGCCAGCAGTCGTCAGACAGGGGGCATCTACGAGCAGTACTTC
cdr3_aa: CASSRQTGGIYEQYF

j_call: TRBJ1-1
v_call: TRBV7-9
clone_size: .
d_call: .
cdr3_nt: TGTGCCAGCAGCTTACGGGGCAGGGAAGCTTTCTTT
cdr3_aa: CASSLRGREAFF

j_call: TRBJ1-1
v_call: TRBV4-3
clone_size: .
d_call: TRBD1
cdr3_nt: TGCGCCAGCAGCCTCAGGGGGATGAACACTGAAGCTTTCTTT
cdr3_aa: CASSLRGMNTEAFF

j_call: TRBJ1-1
v_call: TRBV5-1
clone_size: .
d_call: .
cdr3_nt: TGCGCCAGCAGCTCATCCGGGACGGGCGCTTTCTTT
cdr3_aa: CASSSSGTGAFF

j_call: TRBJ2-1
v_call: TRBV27
clone_size: .
d_call: .
cdr3_nt: TGTGCCAGCAGTCTTCCAAACAATGAGCAGTTCTTC
cdr3_aa: CASSLPNNEQFF

j_call: TRBJ1-2
v_call: TRBV18
clone_size: .
d_call: .
cdr3_nt: TGTGCCAGCTTGGGCCCCTCGGGCTATGGCTACACCTTC
cdr3_aa: CASLGPSGYGYTF

j_call: TRBJ1-2
v_call: TRBV14
clone_size: .
d_call: .
cdr3_nt: TGTGCCAGCAGCCAAGATCTTCCCAGATACTATGGCTACACCTTC
cdr3_aa: CASSQDLPRYYGYTF

j_call: TRBJ2-2
v_call: TRBV27
clone_size: .
d_call: .
cdr3_nt: TGTGCCAGCAGTTTAGCCTCTTACACAGGGGAGGGCACCGGGGAGCTGTTTTTT
cdr3_aa: CASSLASYTGEGTGELFF

j_call: TRBJ2-7
v_call: TRBV7-9
clone_size: few
d_call: .
cdr3_nt: TGTGCCAGCAGCTCCGGCCTATACGAGCAGTACTTC
cdr3_aa: CASSSGLYEQYF

j_call: TRBJ2-6
v_call: TRBV4-2
clone_size: .
d_call: .
cdr3_nt: TGTGCCAGCAGCCAGGGCAGCCTGGCTGATCGGTCTGGGGCCAACGTCCTGACTTTC
cdr3_aa: CASSQGSLADRSGANVLTF

j_call: TRBJ2-1
v_call: TRBV9
clone_size: once
d_call: .
cdr3_nt: TGTGCCAGCAGCGTTAACAATGAGCAGTTCTTC
cdr3_aa: CASSVNNEQFF

j_call: TRBJ2-3
v_call: TRBV29-1
clone_size: few
d_call: TRBD2
cdr3_nt: TGCAGCGTTGAAGGGGGCCTGCGGGAGGTTCAAGATACGCAGTATTTT
cdr3_aa: CSVEGGLREVQDTQYF

j_call: TRBJ2-5
v_call: TRBV30
clone_size: .
d_call: TRBD1
cdr3_nt: TGTGCCTGGAAAACCGGACAGGGCGGGGAGACCCAGTACTTC
cdr3_aa: CAWKTGQGGETQYF

j_call: TRBJ2-3
v_call: TRBV27
clone_size: .
d_call: .
cdr3_nt: TGTGCCAGCAGTCCCTCCGGTGGCCCTAGCACAGATACGCAGTATTTT
cdr3_aa: CASSPSGGPSTDTQYF

j_call: TRBJ1-2
v_call: TRBV7-9
clone_size: few
d_call: .
cdr3_nt: TGTGCCAGCAGCTACAATGATGGCTACACCTTC
cdr3_aa: CASSYNDGYTF

j_call: TRBJ2-5
v_call: TRBV9
clone_size: few
d_call: TRBD1
cdr3_nt: TGTGCCAGCAGCATCGGACAGGACTTTCAAGAGACCCAGTACTTC
cdr3_aa: CASSIGQDFQETQYF

j_call: TRBJ2-7
v_call: TRBV9
clone_size: .
d_call: TRBD2
cdr3_nt: TGTGCCAGCAACGGGGGAGGGCCCTACGAGCAGTACTTC
cdr3_aa: CASNGGGPYEQYF

j_call: TRBJ2-7
v_call: TRBV27
clone_size: .
d_call: .
cdr3_nt: TGTGCCAGCACCCCGGACATCTACTACGAGCAGTACTTC
cdr3_aa: CASTPDIYYEQYF

j_call: TRBJ2-1
v_call: TRBV4-2
clone_size: .
d_call: .
cdr3_nt: TGTGCCAGCAGCCCCCCCCGTGAAAATGAGCAGTTCTTC
cdr3_aa: CASSPPRENEQFF

j_call: TRBJ2-3
v_call: TRBV5-4
clone_size: .
d_call: .
cdr3_nt: TGTGCCAGCAGCCCCGACAGGAGAACAGATACGCAGTATTTT
cdr3_aa: CASSPDRRTDTQYF

j_call: TRBJ2-2
v_call: TRBV29-1
clone_size: few
d_call: TRBD1
cdr3_nt: TGCAGCGTTGAATTACCGGGACAGGGCGCCGGGGAGCTGTTTTTT
cdr3_aa: CSVELPGQGAGELFF